The 10 T cell receptor beta chains given below trace back to one sample, sequenced in a study of blood T cell repertoires in COVID-19. The assay was immunoSEQ multiplex PCR, and TCRdb's table has in-frame clones only and misses some. The table includes almost 200,000 clones, about 86% detected once. The material sequenced was peripheral blood. These receptors all stem from an older woman with acute or convalescent COVID-19.

V gene TRBV5-1 combines with J gene TRBJ2-1; 9 bases map to TRBD2. The V segment lost 4 bases and the J segment 2 bases; nucleotides outside the gene matches: 4. The CDR3 has 15 amino acids. Germline V CDR1 and CDR2: SGHRS, YFSETQ. This CDR3 is CASSGGTSTYNEQFF. CDR3 sequence (DNA): TGCGCCAGCAGCGGAGGGACTAGCACCTACAATGAGCAGTTCTTC.

This chain uses TRBV19 with TRBJ1-1, with TRBD1 matching 8 bases. There are 13 residues in the CDR3. In germline, CDR1 is LNHDA, CDR2 SQIVND (reference sequence). After removal of 7 bases from V and 11 bases from J, the junction contained 12 bases not matched to a gene. In DNA, the CDR3 is TGTGCCAGTACCCCTCTTGACAGGGGCAGGGCTTTCTTT. It is translated as CASTPLDRGRAFF.

The rearrangement uses TRBV5-4 and TRBJ1-2; the D gene is possibly TRBD1 (5 bases). Trimming left V 1 base short and J 8 bases short, with 18 bases between. From germline, CDR1 is SGHNT and CDR2 YYREEE (reference sequence). This CDR3 comprises 15 residues. As DNA, the CDR3 is TGTGCCAGCAGCTTGAGGTGGCAGGGTGGAGAGGGCTACACCTTC. Translating it yields CASSLRWQGGEGYTF.

This clone was detected once. The rearrangement joins TRBV2 to TRBJ1-2; D gene ambiguous. This CDR3 spans 11 amino acids. The germline gives CDR1 SNHLY, CDR2 FYNNEI. Trimming shortened V by 1 base and J by 13 bases, and 10 bases separated the two germline ends. In DNA, the CDR3 is TGTGCCAGCAGTGAAGTTTTCGGGTTCACCTTC. This gives the protein CASSEVFGFTF.

The chain is built from TRBV29-1 and TRBJ2-2, with a possible D match to TRBD1 (6 bases). Germline V gene sequence: CDR1 SQVTM, CDR2 ANQGSEA. The germline V and J ends were trimmed by 0 bases and 6 bases, with 11 bases remaining between them. The CDR3 has 14 residues. In DNA form, the CDR3 reads TGCAGCGTTGAAGAAAACGCAGGGGCCGGGGAGCTGTTTTTT. Translation gives CSVEENAGAGELFF.

The chain recombines TRBV28 with TRBJ2-7; 7 bases line up with TRBD2. J was trimmed by 9 bases and V by 5 bases; bases with no gene match: 7. The V gene's germline CDR1 is MDHEN and CDR2 SYDVKM. The CDR3 has 12 amino acids. CDR3 protein: CASSPPGGGQYF. The CDR3, as DNA: TGTGCCAGCAGTCCTCCTGGGGGGGGGCAGTACTTC.

Turning to this clone: An end of the junction does not agree with germline; a read error may underlie this. This chain joins TRBV19 and TRBJ1-2; D ambiguous. The CDR3 runs to 14 residues. Germline V gene data show CDR1 as LNHDA and CDR2 as SQIVND (reference sequence). As DNA, the CDR3 is TGTGCCAGCAGTAACCTGCGACTTCCGTATGGCTACACCTTC. Protein sequence: CASSNLRLPYGYTF.

This chain links TRBV29-1 with TRBJ2-1; TRBD1 agrees at 7 bases. The CDR3 has 13 residues. Looked up from germline, CDR1 is SQVTM and CDR2 is ANQGSEA. Germline trimming cut 8 bases from V and 7 bases from J; bases unmatched to any gene: 11. The CDR3 loop reads CSLQGVAWNEQFF. CDR3 DNA: TGCAGCCTTCAGGGGGTAGCGTGGAATGAGCAGTTCTTC.

The genes are TRBV5-4 and TRBJ2-7; D not resolved. The germline V and J ends were trimmed by 4 bases and 0 bases, with 11 bases remaining between them. The CDR3 covers 14 residues. Germline lookup yields CDR1 SGHNT and CDR2 YYREEE (reference sequence). The CDR3, as DNA: TGTGCCAGCAGCGGTACCGAGTTCTCCTACGAGCAGTACTTC. This translates into CASSGTEFSYEQYF.

V and J are TRBV18 and TRBJ2-1; D unclear. The CDR3 contains 13 residues. Trimming shortened V by 2 bases and J by 8 bases, and 10 bases separated the two germline ends. Germline values: CDR1 KGHSH, CDR2 LQKENI. The CDR3 DNA reads as TGTGCCAGCTCACCAAGCCGAGGCGATGAGCAGTTCTTC. It codes for CASSPSRGDEQFF.